This T cell receptor (beta chain) came from a study of blood T cell repertoires in COVID-19. The CDR3 runs to 15 residues. Germline-derived CDR1 and CDR2 are LNHNV and YYDKDF (reference sequence). V gave up 9 bases and J gave up 2 bases; unmatched junction bases: 11. Patients at the Seattle site were enrolled during active infection and followed longitudinally. As processed by the authors: Estimation of nucleated cell counts was performed using reference gene primer amplification. The data were produced by immunoSEQ multiplex PCR, yet TCRdb's version contains in-frame clones alone and is incomplete. That table gives V, J and clone size, and the DNA gave D and trimming. Of over 400,000 clones detected, less than 90% appear once; the ten largest clones hold around 7.8%.

This TCR derives from a woman between 45 and 65 years old with COVID-19, enrolled during active disease. Sequenced sample: peripheral blood. This chain uses TRBV15 with TRBJ2-3; TRBD2 agrees at 7 bases. CDR3 nucleotides: TGTGCCACTAGTTTGACGAGCGGGACCACAGATACGCAGTATTTT. Protein sequence: CATSLTSGTTDTQYF.